A selection of T cell receptor beta chains follows, all from one sample in a study of T cell responses to AZD1222 COVID-19 vaccine. The assay was immunoSEQ multiplex PCR, and TCRdb's table has in-frame clones only and misses some. The sample includes about 140,000 clones, about 92% seen only once; the top ten take 3.1%. The sequencing here drew on peripheral blood, taken on day 0 of AZD1222 vaccination. Source of these receptors: an adult in good health. Both conserved end residues are trimmed from each CDR3. Fields, in order: J gene, V gene, CDR3 protein.

J gene: TRBJ2-7; V gene: TRBV19; CDR3 protein: ASSTRGGSYEQY
J gene: TRBJ2-3; V gene: TRBV7-3; CDR3 protein: ASSPDRWADTQY
J gene: TRBJ2-1; V gene: TRBV21-1; CDR3 protein: ASRFGRKEFNEQF
J gene: TRBJ2-5; V gene: TRBV28; CDR3 protein: ASSPYGGGETQY
J gene: TRBJ1-1; V gene: TRBV7-9; CDR3 protein: ASSPSDRHEAF
J gene: TRBJ2-1; V gene: TRBV5-1; CDR3 protein: ASSQESYNEQF
J gene: TRBJ2-1; V gene: TRBV7-8; CDR3 protein: ASSLAWYSSSYNEQF
J gene: TRBJ1-1; V gene: TRBV19; CDR3 protein: ASSIGGGGTEAF
J gene: TRBJ2-3; V gene: TRBV20-1; CDR3 protein: SASHRTGVADTQY
J gene: TRBJ2-1; V gene: TRBV12-5; CDR3 protein: ASGFAPGGSSYNEQF
J gene: TRBJ2-1; V gene: TRBV5-1; CDR3 protein: ASSSGQSSYNEQF